This TCR beta chain was sequenced for a study of shared clonotypes between healthy human individuals. Notes on the study in general: Across subsets, estimated richness was generally greater for naive than for memory populations. When naive CD4 clonotypes were compared across four donors, around 5% were shared.

V dropped 5 bases and J dropped 7 bases, with 12 bases sitting between them. The CDR3 loop spans 14 amino acids. Germline CDR1 SNHLY, CDR2 FYNNEI. Across several immunoSEQ plates, the genomic DNA of each subset was split evenly. Template for every sorted-subset replicate PCR totaled 150 to 250 ng DNA, approximately 30,000 T cell genomes. This table comes from immunoSEQ multiplex PCR, and its TCRdb copy is limited to in-frame clones, with some not included. The sample has over 2 million clones; 95% are singletons. Regarding this clone: Its target is unknown.

This TCR derives from a man between 18 and 29 years old in good health. The rearrangement uses TRBV2 and TRBJ1-6; D is possibly TRBD1 (5 bases). The specimen sequenced was naive CD4+ T cells sorted from blood. The subset denotes: CD45RA+ positively selected. The CDR3 loop is CASSRAGSNSPLHF. The CDR3 bases are TGTGCCAGCAGTCGGGCAGGGTCGAATTCACCCCTCCACTTT.